This T cell receptor (beta chain) was recorded in a study of OX40 agonist ivuxolimab in advanced cancers. Profiled with immunoSEQ multiplex PCR; TCRdb holds only in-frame clones, not every one. Counted here are 50,000 to 65,000 clones, approximately 91% occurring once; the ten biggest clones make up 20% to 25%. Per germline, CDR1 SQVTM and CDR2 ANQGSEA. CDR3 length equals 14 residues. Trimming shortened V by 5 bases and J by 2 bases, and 13 bases separated the two germline ends. Material: CD4+ or CD8+ T cells sorted from blood, obtained in a trial of the OX40 agonist ivuxolimab. The sequence was obtained from an adult with an advanced solid tumor such as melanoma, head and neck, liver or kidney cancer. The J gene is TRBJ1-5, the V gene TRBV29-1; TRBD1 is a possible D gene (6 bases). CDR3 sequence (DNA): TGCAGCGTTCAACAGGGACTAGGCAATCAGCCCCAGCATTTT. Amino acids: CSVQQGLGNQPQHF.